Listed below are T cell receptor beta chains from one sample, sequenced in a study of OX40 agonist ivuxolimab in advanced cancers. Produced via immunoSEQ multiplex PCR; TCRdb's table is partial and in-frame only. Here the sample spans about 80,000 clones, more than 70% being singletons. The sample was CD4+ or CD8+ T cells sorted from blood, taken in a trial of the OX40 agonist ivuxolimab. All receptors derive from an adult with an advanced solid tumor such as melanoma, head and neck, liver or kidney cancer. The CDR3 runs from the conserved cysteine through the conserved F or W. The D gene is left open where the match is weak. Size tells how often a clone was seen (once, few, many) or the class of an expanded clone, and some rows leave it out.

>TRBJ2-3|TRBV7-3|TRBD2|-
TGTGCCAGCAGCCCGCGACCCCTGCTAGCGGGGGCTAGCACAGATACGCAGTATTTT
CASSPRPLLAGASTDTQYF
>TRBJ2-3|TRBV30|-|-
TGTGCCTGGAGTGTCACCCCGCGACGGGGCACAGATACGCAGTATTTT
CAWSVTPRRGTDTQYF
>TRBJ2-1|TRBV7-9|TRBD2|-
TGTGCCAGCAGCTTATCAGGACTAGCGGGAGGGACCTACAATGAGCAGTTCTTC
CASSLSGLAGGTYNEQFF
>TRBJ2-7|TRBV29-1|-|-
TGCAGCGTTGGGGGGAAAGGGGGGATCGGCTACGAGCAGTACTTC
CSVGGKGGIGYEQYF
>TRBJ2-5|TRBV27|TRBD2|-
TGTGCCAGCAGAAGGGGGAATAGCGGGGAATCGGTGACCCAGTACTTC
CASRRGNSGESVTQYF
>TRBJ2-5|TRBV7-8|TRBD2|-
TGTGCCAGCAGCCCTCCAGGGAAGCGGGGGGGCCGGGAGACCCAGTACTTC
CASSPPGKRGGRETQYF
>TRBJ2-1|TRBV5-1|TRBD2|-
TGCGCCAGCAGCTCTGGACTAGCGGGGGCCCTGGGCAATGAGCAGTTCTTC
CASSSGLAGALGNEQFF
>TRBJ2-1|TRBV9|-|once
TGTGCCAGCAGCGTAGATTTAGCGGAATACAATGAGCAGTTCTTC
CASSVDLAEYNEQFF
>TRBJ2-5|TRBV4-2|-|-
TGTGCCAGCAGCCAAGCGAGCGGCGGACAAGAGACCCAGTACTTC
CASSQASGGQETQYF
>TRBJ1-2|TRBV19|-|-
TGTGCCAGTAGTATTCATCCTGGACGGAGCAACTATGGCTACACCTTC
CASSIHPGRSNYGYTF
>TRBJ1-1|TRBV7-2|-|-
TGTGCCAGCAGCTTAGGGGCGAACACTGAAGCTTTCTTT
CASSLGANTEAFF
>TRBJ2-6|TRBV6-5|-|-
TGTGCCACCACGGTCTCTGGGGCCAACGTCCTGACTTTC
CATTVSGANVLTF